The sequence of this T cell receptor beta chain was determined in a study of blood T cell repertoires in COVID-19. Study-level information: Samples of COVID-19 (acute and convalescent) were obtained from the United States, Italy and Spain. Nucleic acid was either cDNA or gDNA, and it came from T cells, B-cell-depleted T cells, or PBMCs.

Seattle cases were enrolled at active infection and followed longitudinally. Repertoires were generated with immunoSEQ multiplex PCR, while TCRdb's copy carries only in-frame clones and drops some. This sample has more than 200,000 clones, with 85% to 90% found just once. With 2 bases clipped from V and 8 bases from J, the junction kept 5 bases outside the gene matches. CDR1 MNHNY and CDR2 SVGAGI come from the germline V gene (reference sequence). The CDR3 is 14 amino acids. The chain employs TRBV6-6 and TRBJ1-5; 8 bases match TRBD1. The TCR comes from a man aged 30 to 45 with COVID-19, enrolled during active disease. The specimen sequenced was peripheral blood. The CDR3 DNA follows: TGTGCCAGCAGTTACACCGGACAGGGAGAGCCCCAGCATTTT. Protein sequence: CASSYTGQGEPQHF.